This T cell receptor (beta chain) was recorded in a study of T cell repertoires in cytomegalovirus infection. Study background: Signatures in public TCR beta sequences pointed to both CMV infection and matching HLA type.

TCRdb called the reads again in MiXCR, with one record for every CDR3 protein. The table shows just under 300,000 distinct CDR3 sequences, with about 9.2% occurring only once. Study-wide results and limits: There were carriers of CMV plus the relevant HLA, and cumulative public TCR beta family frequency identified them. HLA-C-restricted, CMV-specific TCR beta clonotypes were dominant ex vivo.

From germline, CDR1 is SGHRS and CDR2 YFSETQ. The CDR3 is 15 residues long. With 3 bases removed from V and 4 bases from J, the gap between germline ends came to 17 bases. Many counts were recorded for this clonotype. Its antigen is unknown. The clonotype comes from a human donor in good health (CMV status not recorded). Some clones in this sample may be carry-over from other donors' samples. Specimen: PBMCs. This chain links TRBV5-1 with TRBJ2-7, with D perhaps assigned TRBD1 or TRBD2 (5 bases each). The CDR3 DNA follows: TGCGCCAGCAGCTCTACGGCCGGGACCAGATACGAGCAGTACTTC. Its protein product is CASSSTAGTRYEQYF. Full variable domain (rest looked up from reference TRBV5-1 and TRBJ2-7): KAGVTQTPRYLIKTRGQQVTLSCSPISGHRSVSWYQQTPGQGLQFLFEYFSETQRNKGNFPGRFSGRQFSNSRSEMNVSTLELGDSALYLCASSSTAGTRYEQYFGPGTRLTVT.